These 25 T cell receptor beta chains were all obtained from the same sample, sequenced in a study of OX40 agonist ivuxolimab in advanced cancers. Sequencing was performed with immunoSEQ multiplex PCR; in TCRdb, only in-frame clones are kept and a portion is missing. There are 150,000 to 190,000 clones in the sample; 94% occur only once, and about 0.31% lies in the top ten. Sequenced material: CD4+ or CD8+ T cells sorted from blood, taken in a trial of the OX40 agonist ivuxolimab. The receptors were gathered from an adult with an advanced solid tumor such as melanoma, head and neck, liver or kidney cancer.

The V call is TRBV19, the J call TRBJ1-5; D not certain. Trimming removed 8 bases from V and 9 bases from J, with 14 bases in between. Germline values: CDR1 LNHDA, CDR2 SQIVND (reference sequence). CDR3 size: 12 residues. The CDR3 sequence is CASLPQNGPQHF. The CDR3 region has the DNA TGTGCCAGTCTCCCCCAAAATGGGCCCCAGCATTTT. Full variable domain (remainder filled in from reference TRBV19 and TRBJ1-5): DGGITQSPKYLFRKEGQNVTLSCEQNLNHDAMYWYRQDPGQGLRLIYYSQIVNDFQKGDIAEGYSVSREKKESFPLTVTSAQKNPTAFYLCASLPQNGPQHFGDGTRLSIL.

Points on this clone: The sample has other DNA sequences that encode this CDR3 too. The V gene is TRBV5-1, the J gene TRBJ1-5; D uncertain. Trimming removed 0 bases at V and 4 bases at J, with 5 bases between. The CDR3 has 13 residues. The germline gives CDR1 SGHRS, CDR2 YFSETQ. The CDR3 loop reads CASSLGLNQPQHF. In nucleotides, the CDR3 is TGCGCCAGCAGCTTGGGGCTGAATCAGCCCCAGCATTTT.

The chain recombines TRBV19 with TRBJ1-2; D call uncertain. From germline, CDR1 is LNHDA and CDR2 SQIVND (reference sequence). With 5 bases removed from V and 2 bases from J, the gap between germline ends came to 18 bases. This CDR3 contains 16 residues. The CDR3 region is CASSPRSGVTNYGYTF. The CDR3 region has the DNA TGTGCCAGTAGTCCACGTTCCGGGGTGACCAACTATGGCTACACCTTC.

The chain uses TRBV11-2 and TRBJ1-2, with D tentatively TRBD1 (5 bases). The CDR3 covers 14 residues. V lost 0 bases and J lost 8, with 13 bases in between. Germline lookup yields CDR1 SGHAT and CDR2 FQNNGV. CDR3 sequence: CASSLDRGEAGYTF. CDR3 bases: TGTGCCAGCAGCTTAGATCGGGGGGAGGCGGGCTACACCTTC.

This chain links TRBV28 with TRBJ2-5, with D perhaps matching TRBD1 (6 bases). The V end was cut by 5 bases, the J end by 0 bases, with 13 bases between. The CDR3 length is 15 residues. The V gene's germline CDR1 is MDHEN and CDR2 SYDVKM. CDR3 sequence (DNA): TGTGCCAGCAGTGCCAGTCAGGGGTACCAAGAGACCCAGTACTTC. It is translated as CASSASQGYQETQYF. Full variable domain (outside the CDR3, taken from reference TRBV28 and TRBJ2-5): DVKVTQSSRYLVKRTGEKVFLECVQDMDHENMFWYRQDPGLGLRLIYFSYDVKMKEKGDIPEGYSVSREKKERFSLILESASTNQTSMYLCASSASQGYQETQYFGPGTRLLVL.

This chain uses TRBV9 with TRBJ2-1, with D perhaps matching TRBD1 (6 bases). CDR1 is SGDLS and CDR2 is YYNGEE in the germline V gene. V shed 4 bases and J shed 5 bases, with 13 bases lying between them. CDR3 length: 14 residues. CDR3 protein: CASSLGQGNNEQFF. The CDR3 DNA reads TGTGCCAGCAGCCTAGGCCAGGGGAACAATGAGCAGTTCTTC.

J is TRBJ2-2 and V is TRBV7-9, with 10 bases fitting TRBD2. Germline CDR1 is SEHNR and CDR2 is FQNEAQ (reference sequence). V lost 8 bases and J lost 7; bases outside the gene matches: 4. The CDR3 covers 13 residues. Here the CDR3 DNA reads TGTGCCAGCCCTAGCGGGGGAATCGGGGAGCTGTTTTTT. Translating it yields CASPSGGIGELFF.

V is TRBV7-8 and J is TRBJ1-2; TRBD1 aligns across 9 bases. V gave up 5 bases and J gave up 8 bases; unmatched junction bases: 6. The CDR3 is made up of 13 amino acids. CDR1 SGHVS and CDR2 FQNEAQ come from the germline V gene. The CDR3, as DNA: TGTGCCAGCAGCAGACGGGACAGGGCCGGCTACACCTTC. This translates into CASSRRDRAGYTF.

The chain has TRBV5-1 and TRBJ2-2, with 8 bases lining up with TRBD1. V was clipped by 2 bases and J by 4 bases; unmatched bases: 13. CDR3 length equals 18 residues. The germline V gene encodes CDR1 SGHRS and CDR2 YFSETQ. CDR3 bases: TGCGCCAGCAGCTTCGGGACAGGAGTCCCTCGTGGCACCGGGGAGCTGTTTTTT. Residues: CASSFGTGVPRGTGELFF.

This clone has a single count. This sequence joins TRBV7-9 and TRBJ1-1; D ambiguous. Trimming pared 2 bases from V and 6 bases from J, leaving 7 bases between. Germline loops: CDR1 SEHNR, CDR2 FQNEAQ (reference sequence). CDR3 length: 12 amino acids. The CDR3 is CASSLLAPEAFF. CDR3 nucleotide sequence: TGTGCCAGCAGCTTATTGGCCCCTGAAGCTTTCTTT.

The chain has TRBV4-3 and TRBJ2-2, with 8 bases matching TRBD2. The CDR3 is 18 residues long. The ends lost 0 bases at V and 3 bases at J; junction bases unmatched: 9. Germline CDR1 is LGHNA and CDR2 is YSLEER. CDR3 bases: TGCGCCAGCAGCCAAGATCGATCGGGAGGGTCGGACACCGGGGAGCTGTTTTTT. This encodes CASSQDRSGGSDTGELFF.

The chain has TRBV10-3 and TRBJ1-2; D is unresolved. Germline V gene sequence: CDR1 ENHRY, CDR2 SYGVKD. The V and J ends lost 0 bases and 2 bases respectively, with 10 bases between them. This CDR3 spans 15 amino acids. DNA for the CDR3: TGTGCCATCAGTGAGTCGAGGAATTTAAACTATGGCTACACCTTC. Translation: CAISESRNLNYGYTF.

A single count supports this clone. The rearrangement links TRBV20-1 to TRBJ1-2; D gene uncertain. Trimming took off 6 bases at V and 5 bases at J, with 10 bases between the two ends. Germline CDR1 is DFQATT and CDR2 is SNEGSKA (reference sequence). CDR3 length: 11 residues. DNA of the CDR3: TGCAGTGCGGGTCCTACGTATGGCTACACCTTC. It translates to CSAGPTYGYTF.

The V call is TRBV6-6, the J call TRBJ1-4; 8 bases agree with TRBD1. Germline CDR1 and CDR2: MNHNY and SVGAGI (reference sequence). With V trimmed by 6 bases and J by 6 bases, 3 bases remained unmatched. The CDR3 covers 13 residues. The CDR3 reads CASRTGGDEKLFF. CDR3 nucleotides: TGTGCCAGCAGAACAGGGGGGGATGAAAAACTGTTTTTT.

This rearrangement joins TRBV18 to TRBJ2-2; a possible D gene is TRBD2 (6 bases). This CDR3 spans 16 amino acids. The V gene's germline CDR1 is KGHSH and CDR2 LQKENI. V was clipped by 0 bases and J by 2 bases, with 10 bases between them. The DNA of the CDR3 is TGTGCCAGCTCACCACCGGGGGGACTCAACACCGGGGAGCTGTTTTTT. Translation: CASSPPGGLNTGELFF.

The CDR3 nucleotides read TGTGCCATCAGTGACCAGGGTACCAATTCACCCCTCCACTTT. Translated: CAISDQGTNSPLHF. The chain couples TRBV10-3 to TRBJ1-6, with D perhaps matching TRBD1 (5 bases). The CDR3 is 14 residues long. V lost 3 bases and J 7 bases, leaving 10 bases between the germline ends. Germline loops: CDR1 ENHRY, CDR2 SYGVKD.

J is TRBJ1-4 and V is TRBV5-4, with D uncertain. Germline-derived CDR1 and CDR2 are SGHNT and YYREEE (reference sequence). The CDR3 contains 16 residues. The V gene lost 1 base and the J gene lost 8 bases, with 18 bases spanning the gap. The CDR3 loop reads CASSLRYGAGREKLFF. In DNA form, the CDR3 reads TGTGCCAGCAGCTTGAGGTACGGCGCGGGAAGGGAAAAACTGTTTTTT. Filled out from reference TRBV5-4 and TRBJ1-4, the complete variable domain reads ETGVTQSPTHLIKTRGQQVTLRCSSQSGHNTVSWYQQALGQGPQFIFQYYREEENGRGNFPPRFSGLQFPNYSSELNVNALELDDSALYLCASSLRYGAGREKLFFGSGTQLSVL.

This chain connects TRBV11-1 to TRBJ2-7; 8 bases are shared with TRBD1. The V segment lost 5 bases and the J segment 0 bases; nucleotides outside the gene matches: 6. There are 15 residues in the CDR3. Germline-derived CDR1 and CDR2 are SGHAT and FQDESV (reference sequence). The DNA of the CDR3 is TGTGCCAGCAGCCCCCAGACAGGGGCCTCCTACGAGCAGTACTTC. Translating gives CASSPQTGASYEQYF.

This chain uses TRBV28 with TRBJ1-5; D remains unclear. CDR1 is MDHEN and CDR2 is SYDVKM in the germline V gene. Trimming removed 8 bases at V and 3 bases at J, with 2 bases between. This CDR3 is built from 10 residues. CDR3 in DNA: TGTGCCAGCCACAATCAGCCCCAGCATTTT. Encoded protein: CASHNQPQHF.

This chain connects TRBV2 to TRBJ2-7, with D hard to call. The CDR3 has 14 residues. Germline lookup yields CDR1 SNHLY and CDR2 FYNNEI. The V gene lost 4 bases and the J gene lost 6 bases, with 16 bases spanning the gap. As DNA, the CDR3 is TGTGCCAGCAGTGTATTTGTGGATTCGGGCGAGCAGTACTTC. As protein: CASSVFVDSGEQYF.

The V gene is TRBV19, the J gene TRBJ1-1, with 10 bases identical to TRBD1. V gave up 5 bases and J gave up 6 bases; unmatched junction bases: 9. From germline, CDR1 is LNHDA and CDR2 SQIVND (reference sequence). The CDR3 has 15 residues. CDR3 amino acids: CASSLRPGQGSEAFF. Written as DNA, the CDR3 is TGTGCCAGTAGTCTACGACCGGGACAGGGGTCTGAAGCTTTCTTT.

The chain has TRBV28 and TRBJ2-7; 12 bases match TRBD2. The CDR3 loop spans 15 amino acids. V dropped 2 bases and J dropped 5; count of bases not matched to a gene: 4. CDR1 is MDHEN and CDR2 is SYDVKM in the germline V gene. The CDR3 DNA sequence: TGTGCCAGCAGTTTACTGACTAGCGGGAGCAACGAGCAGTACTTC. Its protein is CASSLLTSGSNEQYF.

The chain uses TRBV2 and TRBJ1-5; D is unresolved. This CDR3 comprises 15 residues. The V end lost 6 bases, the J end lost 1 base, and 13 bases lay between the germline ends. The germline gives CDR1 SNHLY, CDR2 FYNNEI. In DNA, the CDR3 is TGTGCCAGCAGCTCGGACGCCGGAAGCAATCAGCCCCAGCATTTT. Translating it yields CASSSDAGSNQPQHF.

The gene calls are TRBV5-1 and TRBJ1-1, with D maybe TRBD1 (5 bases). V shed 0 bases and J shed 1 base, with 10 bases lying between them. This CDR3 has 15 residues. Germline V lookup: CDR1 SGHRS, CDR2 YFSETQ. CDR3 bases: TGCGCCAGCAGCTTGGACAGGTTAAAGAACACTGAAGCTTTCTTT. Translation gives CASSLDRLKNTEAFF.

The chain recombines TRBV6-5 with TRBJ1-2; unclear D gene. There are 15 residues in the CDR3. V lost 4 bases and J lost 3, with 15 bases in between. Germline-derived CDR1 and CDR2 are MNHEY and SVGAGI. This CDR3 reads CASSSDTGAHYGYTF. CDR3 coding DNA: TGTGCCAGCAGTTCAGACACTGGAGCTCACTATGGCTACACCTTC.